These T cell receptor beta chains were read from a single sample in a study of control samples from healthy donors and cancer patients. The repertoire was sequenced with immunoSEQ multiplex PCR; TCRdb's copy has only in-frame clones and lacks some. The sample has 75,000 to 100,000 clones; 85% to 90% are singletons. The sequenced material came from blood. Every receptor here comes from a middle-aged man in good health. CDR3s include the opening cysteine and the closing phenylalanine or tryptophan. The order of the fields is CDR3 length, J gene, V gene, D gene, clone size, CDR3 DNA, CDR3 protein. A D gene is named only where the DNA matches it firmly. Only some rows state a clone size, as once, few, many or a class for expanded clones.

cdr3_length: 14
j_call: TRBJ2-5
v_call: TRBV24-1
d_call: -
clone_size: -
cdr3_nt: TGTGCCACTGTATTGTACTACCCACAAGAGACCCAGTACTTC
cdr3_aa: CATVLYYPQETQYF

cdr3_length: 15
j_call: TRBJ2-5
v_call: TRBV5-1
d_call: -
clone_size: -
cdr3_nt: TGCGCCAGCAGCCCGCACCGGGAACCGCAAGAGACCCAGTACTTC
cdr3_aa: CASSPHREPQETQYF

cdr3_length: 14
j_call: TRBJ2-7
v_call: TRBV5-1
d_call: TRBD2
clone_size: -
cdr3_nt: TGCGCCAGCAGCCCCCTTGGGGGGGTCTACGAGCAGTACTTC
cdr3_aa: CASSPLGGVYEQYF

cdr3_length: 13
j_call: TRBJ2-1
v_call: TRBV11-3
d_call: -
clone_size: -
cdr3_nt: TGTGCCAGCGGCCCAGCCCGGAAAGGTGAGCAGTTCTTC
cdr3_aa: CASGPARKGEQFF

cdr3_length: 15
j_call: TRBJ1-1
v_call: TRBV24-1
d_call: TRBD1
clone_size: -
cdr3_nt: TGTGCCACCAGTGATTCGCGACAGGGCCGTACTGAAGCTTTCTTT
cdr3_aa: CATSDSRQGRTEAFF

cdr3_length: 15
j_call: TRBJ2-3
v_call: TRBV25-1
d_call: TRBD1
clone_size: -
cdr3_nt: TGTGCCAGCAGTGCCCGTCAGGGGGGCACAGATACGCAGTATTTT
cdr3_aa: CASSARQGGTDTQYF

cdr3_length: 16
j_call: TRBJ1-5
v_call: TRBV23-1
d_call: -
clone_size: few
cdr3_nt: TGCGCCAGCAGTCAATCGGTTCGGGGTAACAATCAGCCCCAGCATTTT
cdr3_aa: CASSQSVRGNNQPQHF

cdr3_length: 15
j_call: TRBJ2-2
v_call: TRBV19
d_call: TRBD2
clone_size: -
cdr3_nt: TGTGCCACCAACCGTGGGGGGGGTCTCACCGGGGAGCTGTTTTTT
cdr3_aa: CATNRGGGLTGELFF

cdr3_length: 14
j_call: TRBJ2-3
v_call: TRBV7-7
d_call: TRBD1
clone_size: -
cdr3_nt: TGTGCCAGCAGCAGGACAGGGGGCAAGGATACGCAGTATTTT
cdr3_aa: CASSRTGGKDTQYF

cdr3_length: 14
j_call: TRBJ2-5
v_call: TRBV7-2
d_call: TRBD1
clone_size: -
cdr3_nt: TGTGCCAGCAGCTCACAGGGGCTATCGGTAACCCAGTACTTC
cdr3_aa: CASSSQGLSVTQYF

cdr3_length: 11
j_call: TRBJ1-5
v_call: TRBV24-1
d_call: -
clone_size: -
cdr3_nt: TGTGCCACCGACCGGGGACCTCCCCAGCATTTT
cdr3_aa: CATDRGPPQHF

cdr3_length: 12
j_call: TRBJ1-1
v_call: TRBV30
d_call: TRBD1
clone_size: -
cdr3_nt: TGTGCCTGGAGACAGGGGGCCGCTGAAGCTTTCTTT
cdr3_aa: CAWRQGAAEAFF

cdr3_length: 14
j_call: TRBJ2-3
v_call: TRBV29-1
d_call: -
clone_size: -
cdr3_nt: TGCAGCGTCCCCGGGACCGGAGGCACAGATACGCAGTATTTT
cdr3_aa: CSVPGTGGTDTQYF

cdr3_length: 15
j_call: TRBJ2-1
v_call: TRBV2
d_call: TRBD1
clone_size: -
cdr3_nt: TGTGCCAGCAGTGAAGACAGGGGGCTACTCAATGAGCAGTTCTTC
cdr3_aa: CASSEDRGLLNEQFF

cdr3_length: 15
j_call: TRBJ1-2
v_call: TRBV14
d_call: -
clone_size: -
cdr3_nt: TGTGCCAGCAGCCAAGGCAGGGGCAGCCCCTATGGCTACACCTTC
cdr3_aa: CASSQGRGSPYGYTF

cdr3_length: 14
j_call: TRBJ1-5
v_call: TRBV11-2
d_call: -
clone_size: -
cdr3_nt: TGTGCCAGCAGCTCAAACTCCATGGGTCAGCCCCAGCATTTT
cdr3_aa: CASSSNSMGQPQHF

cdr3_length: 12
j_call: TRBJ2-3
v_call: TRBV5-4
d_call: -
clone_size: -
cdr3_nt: TGTGCCAGCAGCCAGGAGTCAGATACGCAGTATTTT
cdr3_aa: CASSQESDTQYF

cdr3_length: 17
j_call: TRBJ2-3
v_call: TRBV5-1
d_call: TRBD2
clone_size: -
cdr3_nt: TGCGCCAGCAGCTTGGGTCGGACTAGCGGACCCACAGATACGCAGTATTTT
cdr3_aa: CASSLGRTSGPTDTQYF

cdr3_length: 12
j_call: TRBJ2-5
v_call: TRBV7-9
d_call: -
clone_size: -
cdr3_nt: TGTGCCAGCAGCCCGCCCTCGGAGACCCAGTACTTC
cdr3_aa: CASSPPSETQYF

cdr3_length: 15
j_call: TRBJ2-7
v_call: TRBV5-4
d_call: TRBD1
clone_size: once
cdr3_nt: TGTGCCAGCAGCTCCGATGGACAGGGAAGGAACGAGCAGTACTTC
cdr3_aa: CASSSDGQGRNEQYF

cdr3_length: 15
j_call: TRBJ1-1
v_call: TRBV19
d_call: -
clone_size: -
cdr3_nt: TGTGCCAGTAGTCACGACGGGGCAATGAACACTGAAGCTTTCTTT
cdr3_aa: CASSHDGAMNTEAFF

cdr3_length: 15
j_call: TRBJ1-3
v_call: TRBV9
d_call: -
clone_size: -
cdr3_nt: TGTGCCAGCAGCGTAGGCAGGGATTCCGGAAACACCATATATTTT
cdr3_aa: CASSVGRDSGNTIYF

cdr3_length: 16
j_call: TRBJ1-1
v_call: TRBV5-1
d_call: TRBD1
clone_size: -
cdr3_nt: TGCGCCAGCAGCCCGAGGACAGGGGGCGTGAACACTGAAGCTTTCTTT
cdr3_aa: CASSPRTGGVNTEAFF

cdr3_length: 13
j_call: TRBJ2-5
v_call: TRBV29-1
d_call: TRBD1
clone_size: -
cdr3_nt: TGCAGCGGGGGAAAGACAGGGCGGAAGACCCAGTACTTC
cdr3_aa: CSGGKTGRKTQYF

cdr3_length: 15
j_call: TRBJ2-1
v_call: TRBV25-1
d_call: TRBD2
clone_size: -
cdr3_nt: TGTGCCAGCAGTGAAGTGGCGGGGGGGCCTATAGAGCAGTTCTTC
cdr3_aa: CASSEVAGGPIEQFF

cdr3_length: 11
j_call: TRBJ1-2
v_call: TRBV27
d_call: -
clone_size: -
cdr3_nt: TGTGCCGCGGGGGGTAACTATGGCTACACCTTC
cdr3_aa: CAAGGNYGYTF

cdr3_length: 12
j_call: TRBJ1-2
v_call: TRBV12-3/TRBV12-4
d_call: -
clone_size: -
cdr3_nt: TGTGCCAGCAGTTTCCGGGTGCAGGGCTACACCTTC
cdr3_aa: CASSFRVQGYTF

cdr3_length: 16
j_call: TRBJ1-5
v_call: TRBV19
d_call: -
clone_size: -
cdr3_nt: TGTGCCAGTAGTATAGCAGGGCCCGGCGGTAGTCAGCCCCAGCATTTT
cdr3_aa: CASSIAGPGGSQPQHF

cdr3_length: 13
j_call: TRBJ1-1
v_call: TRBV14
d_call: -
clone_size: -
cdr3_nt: TGTGCCAGCAGCAAGACAGAGAACACTGAAGCTTTCTTT
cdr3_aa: CASSKTENTEAFF

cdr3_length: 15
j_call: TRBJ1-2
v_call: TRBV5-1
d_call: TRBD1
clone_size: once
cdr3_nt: TGCGCCAGCAGCCCCGGGACAGGGGAAAACTATGGCTACACCTTC
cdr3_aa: CASSPGTGENYGYTF

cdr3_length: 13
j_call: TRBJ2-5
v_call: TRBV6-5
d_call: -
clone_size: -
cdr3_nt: TGTGCCAGCACCAAAGGGCCTATGGAGACCCAGTACTTC
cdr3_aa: CASTKGPMETQYF

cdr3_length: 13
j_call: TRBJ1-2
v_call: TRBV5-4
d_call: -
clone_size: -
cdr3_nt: TGTGCCGGAAGACAGTCGATCGACTATGGCTACACCTTC
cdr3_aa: CAGRQSIDYGYTF

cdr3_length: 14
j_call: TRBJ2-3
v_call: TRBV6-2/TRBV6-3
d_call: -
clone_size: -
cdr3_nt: TGTGCCAGCAGTCCCCGGCTCGGTGGGGATACGCAGTATTTT
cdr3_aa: CASSPRLGGDTQYF

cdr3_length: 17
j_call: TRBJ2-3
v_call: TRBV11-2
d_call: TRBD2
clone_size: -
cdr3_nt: TGTGCCAGCAGCGGGGGGCGGGGGGGCGATCAAGCAGATACGCAGTATTTT
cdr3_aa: CASSGGRGGDQADTQYF

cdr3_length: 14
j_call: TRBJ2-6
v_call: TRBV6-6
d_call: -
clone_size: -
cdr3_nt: TGTGCCAGCAGTCCCGAGTCTGGGGCCAACGTCCTGACTTTC
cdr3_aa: CASSPESGANVLTF

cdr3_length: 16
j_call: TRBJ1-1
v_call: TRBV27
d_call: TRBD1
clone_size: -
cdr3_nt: TGTGCCAGCAGTTTTCTACCGGGACAGGGCAACACTGAAGCTTTCTTT
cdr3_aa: CASSFLPGQGNTEAFF

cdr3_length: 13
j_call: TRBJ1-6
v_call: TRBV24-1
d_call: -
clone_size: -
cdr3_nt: TGTGCCACCAGTGGGGCAGGGAATTCACCCCTCCACTTT
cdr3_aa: CATSGAGNSPLHF

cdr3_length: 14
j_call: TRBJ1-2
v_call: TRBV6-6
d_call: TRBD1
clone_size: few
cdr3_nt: TGTGCCAGCAGTTACGACAGGGTGTACTATGGCTACACCTTC
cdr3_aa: CASSYDRVYYGYTF

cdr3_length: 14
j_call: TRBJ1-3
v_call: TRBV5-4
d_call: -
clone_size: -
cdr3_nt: TGTGCCAGCAGCTTGGCTGGCTCTGGAAACACCATATATTTT
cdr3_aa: CASSLAGSGNTIYF

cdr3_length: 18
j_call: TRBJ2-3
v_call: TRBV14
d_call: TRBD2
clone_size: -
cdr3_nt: TGTGCCAGCAGCCAGATCACCGTTCTAGCGGGGGGGCTGGATACGCAGTATTTT
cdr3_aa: CASSQITVLAGGLDTQYF

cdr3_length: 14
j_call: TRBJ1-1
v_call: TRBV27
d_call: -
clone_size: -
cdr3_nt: TGTGCCAGCAGTTGGCGGGCCCAGATAACTTCGGCTTTCTTT
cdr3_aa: CASSWRAQITSAFF